This T cell receptor beta chain was observed in a study of CD8 T cells in Susac syndrome. Trimming shortened V by 1 base and J by 5 bases, and 7 bases separated the two germline ends. This CDR3 has 13 residues. Per the germline V gene, CDR1 is SGHRS and CDR2 is YFSETQ. With random hexamers, reverse transcription was performed on about 0.5 to 1 ug of RNA. TCRdb re-called the immunoSEQ multiplex PCR reads through MiXCR, storing one row per CDR3 protein. The sample consists of about 210,000 distinct CDR3 sequences, approximately 95% of them appearing once. The sequenced sample consisted of CD4+ T cells from PBMCs. This receptor was identified in a human donor in good health. The chain has TRBV5-1 and TRBJ1-5; D unresolved. The CDR3 protein is CASSLRYDQPQHF. DNA for the CDR3: TGCGCCAGCAGCTTGCGCTATGATCAGCCCCAGCATTTT.